This TCR beta chain was sequenced in a study of cytomegalovirus exposure and HLA in healthy donors. PCR used 60 Vbeta primers and 13 Jbeta primers. TCRdb keeps only in-frame clones here, not all; method: immunoSEQ multiplex PCR. The table lists 200,000 to 250,000 clones, around 73% of them singletons, with around 4% in the top ten. With regard to this clone: Other DNA sequences in the sample encode the same CDR3.

The clonotype comes from a male donor in good health and CMV-seronegative. Sequenced: PBMCs.

The CDR3 nucleotides are TGCAGCGTTGAAGCTCTTAGGAGGGAGGGTGAGCAGTTCTTC. It encodes CSVEALRREGEQFF. The chain joins TRBV29-1 to TRBJ2-1, with 7 bases that match TRBD2. This CDR3 region has 14 residues. The germline V gene encodes CDR1 SQVTM and CDR2 ANQGSEA. After removal of 1 base from V and 9 bases from J, the junction contained 9 bases not matched to a gene.